These T cell receptor beta chains were read from a single sample in a study of immune evolution from preneoplasia to lung adenocarcinoma. Assay: immunoSEQ multiplex PCR; the TCRdb copy retains only in-frame clones and omits some. The data contain approximately 7,200 clones, approximately 85% of them singletons. Sequencing was performed on FFPE minimally invasive lung adenocarcinoma tissue. The receptors stem from an older person with lung adenocarcinoma. Each CDR3 is given with its conserved first and last residue. Each record gives: CDR3 DNA, CDR3 protein, clone size, D gene, J gene, V gene. A D gene is named only where the DNA matches it firmly. Size values are once, few and many counts, or a class for expanded clones, and some rows have none.

CDR3nt: TGCGCCAGCAGCTTGGAAAGGGGATTTAAGGATACGCAGTATTTT
CDR3aa: CASSLERGFKDTQYF
abundance: .
d_gene: .
j_gene: TRBJ2-3
v_gene: TRBV5-1

CDR3nt: TGTGCCAGCAGCCCAGGGACAGGCAAGGTTGGCTACACCTTC
CDR3aa: CASSPGTGKVGYTF
abundance: .
d_gene: TRBD1
j_gene: TRBJ1-2
v_gene: TRBV7-8

CDR3nt: TGTGCCAGCACCTGCCCGGGACGGAGGAAGCCCCAGCATTTT
CDR3aa: CASTCPGRRKPQHF
abundance: .
d_gene: .
j_gene: TRBJ1-5
v_gene: TRBV7-3

CDR3nt: TGTGCCAGTAGCATCATAGGCCTGGAAGCGAACACCGGGGAGCTGTTTTTT
CDR3aa: CASSIIGLEANTGELFF
abundance: few
d_gene: .
j_gene: TRBJ2-2
v_gene: TRBV19

CDR3nt: TGTGCCAGCAGACAGGACATAAACCAGCGCTACACCTTC
CDR3aa: CASRQDINQRYTF
abundance: .
d_gene: .
j_gene: TRBJ1-2
v_gene: TRBV28

CDR3nt: TGTGCCAGCAGCTCCGGACAGGGAAAAGCTTTCTTT
CDR3aa: CASSSGQGKAFF
abundance: .
d_gene: TRBD1
j_gene: TRBJ1-1
v_gene: TRBV7-3

CDR3nt: TGTGCCAGCAGCCTACCCCCGGGACCCACCGCGGAGACCCAGTACTTC
CDR3aa: CASSLPPGPTAETQYF
abundance: .
d_gene: .
j_gene: TRBJ2-5
v_gene: TRBV5-6

CDR3nt: TGTGCCAGCAGCTTAGTGGTTATGAGGGGGTCTAATGAAAAACTGTTTTTT
CDR3aa: CASSLVVMRGSNEKLFF
abundance: .
d_gene: .
j_gene: TRBJ1-4
v_gene: TRBV7-8

CDR3nt: TGTGCCAGCAGCTCCGGGGGGACAGGGGGGAATGGCTACACCTTC
CDR3aa: CASSSGGTGGNGYTF
abundance: .
d_gene: TRBD1
j_gene: TRBJ1-2
v_gene: TRBV11-3

CDR3nt: TGTGCCAGCAGCTTTGTACAGAGCTCCTACGAGCAGTACTTC
CDR3aa: CASSFVQSSYEQYF
abundance: .
d_gene: .
j_gene: TRBJ2-7
v_gene: TRBV5-6

CDR3nt: TGTGCCAGCAGCCCCCGGGACAGGGAAAGTTCACCCCTCCACTTT
CDR3aa: CASSPRDRESSPLHF
abundance: once
d_gene: TRBD1
j_gene: TRBJ1-6
v_gene: TRBV9

CDR3nt: TGTGCCAGCACCCCCCAGACAGGGGGTCCTTCACCCCTCCACTTT
CDR3aa: CASTPQTGGPSPLHF
abundance: .
d_gene: TRBD1
j_gene: TRBJ1-6
v_gene: TRBV6-6

CDR3nt: TGCGCCAGCAGCCAAGACCGAACTAGAACCTACTACAATGAGCAGTTCTTC
CDR3aa: CASSQDRTRTYYNEQFF
abundance: .
d_gene: .
j_gene: TRBJ2-1
v_gene: TRBV4-3

CDR3nt: TGTGCCAGCAGCCAAGGCCTTGAGGGGTCCCACGAGCAGTACTTC
CDR3aa: CASSQGLEGSHEQYF
abundance: .
d_gene: .
j_gene: TRBJ2-7
v_gene: TRBV14

CDR3nt: TGCGCCAGCAGCGTCAACATGGGAACCTATGGCTACACCTTC
CDR3aa: CASSVNMGTYGYTF
abundance: .
d_gene: .
j_gene: TRBJ1-2
v_gene: TRBV5-1

CDR3nt: TGCGCCAGCAACCCTGGGGCAGGGGGCAAAGTAGATGGCTACACCTTC
CDR3aa: CASNPGAGGKVDGYTF
abundance: .
d_gene: TRBD1
j_gene: TRBJ1-2
v_gene: TRBV10-1

CDR3nt: TGCGCCAGCAGTGAAGGGGACAGCACTAACTATGGCTACACCTTC
CDR3aa: CASSEGDSTNYGYTF
abundance: once
d_gene: TRBD1
j_gene: TRBJ1-2
v_gene: TRBV10-1

CDR3nt: TGTGCCACCAGCAGAGCGGACGAGGATTACTACACCTTC
CDR3aa: CATSRADEDYYTF
abundance: .
d_gene: .
j_gene: TRBJ1-2
v_gene: TRBV15

CDR3nt: TGCGCCAGCAGGTCTACGGGACTTTACAATGAGCAGTTCTTC
CDR3aa: CASRSTGLYNEQFF
abundance: .
d_gene: .
j_gene: TRBJ2-1
v_gene: TRBV10-2

CDR3nt: TGTGCCAGCAGCTTAAATGAGGTGGTTGGCTACACCTTC
CDR3aa: CASSLNEVVGYTF
abundance: .
d_gene: .
j_gene: TRBJ1-2
v_gene: TRBV7-9

CDR3nt: TGCGCCAGCAGTGAGGGTCGCTACGAGCAGTACTTC
CDR3aa: CASSEGRYEQYF
abundance: .
d_gene: .
j_gene: TRBJ2-7
v_gene: TRBV10-2

CDR3nt: TGTGCCAGCAGCGGGCAGGGGGCCACTGAAGCTTTCTTT
CDR3aa: CASSGQGATEAFF
abundance: .
d_gene: TRBD1
j_gene: TRBJ1-1
v_gene: TRBV9

CDR3nt: TGTGCCAGCAGTGAATCAGGGACGAATGAAAAACTGTTTTTT
CDR3aa: CASSESGTNEKLFF
abundance: .
d_gene: .
j_gene: TRBJ1-4
v_gene: TRBV25-1

CDR3nt: TGTGCCAGTAGTATAGGGAGGGTAGCCAAAAACATTCAGTACTTC
CDR3aa: CASSIGRVAKNIQYF
abundance: .
d_gene: .
j_gene: TRBJ2-4
v_gene: TRBV19

CDR3nt: TGTGCCAGCAGTGAGGGAAACACTGAAGCTTTCTTT
CDR3aa: CASSEGNTEAFF
abundance: .
d_gene: .
j_gene: TRBJ1-1
v_gene: TRBV2